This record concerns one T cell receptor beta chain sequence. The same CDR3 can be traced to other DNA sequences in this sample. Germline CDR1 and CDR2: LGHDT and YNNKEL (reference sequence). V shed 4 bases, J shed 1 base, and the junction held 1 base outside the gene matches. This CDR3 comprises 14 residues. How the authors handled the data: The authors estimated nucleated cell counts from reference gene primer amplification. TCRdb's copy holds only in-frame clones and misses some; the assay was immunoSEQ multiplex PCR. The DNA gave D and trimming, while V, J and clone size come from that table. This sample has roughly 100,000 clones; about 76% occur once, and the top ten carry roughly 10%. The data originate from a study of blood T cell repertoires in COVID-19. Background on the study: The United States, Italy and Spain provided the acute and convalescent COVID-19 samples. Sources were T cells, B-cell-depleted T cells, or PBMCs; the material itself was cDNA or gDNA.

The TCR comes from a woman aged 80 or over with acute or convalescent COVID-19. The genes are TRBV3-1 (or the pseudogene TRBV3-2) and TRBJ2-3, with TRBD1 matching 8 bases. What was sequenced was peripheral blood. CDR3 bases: TGTGCCAGCAGCCCGACAGGGGGCACAGATACGCAGTATTTT. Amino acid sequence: CASSPTGGTDTQYF.